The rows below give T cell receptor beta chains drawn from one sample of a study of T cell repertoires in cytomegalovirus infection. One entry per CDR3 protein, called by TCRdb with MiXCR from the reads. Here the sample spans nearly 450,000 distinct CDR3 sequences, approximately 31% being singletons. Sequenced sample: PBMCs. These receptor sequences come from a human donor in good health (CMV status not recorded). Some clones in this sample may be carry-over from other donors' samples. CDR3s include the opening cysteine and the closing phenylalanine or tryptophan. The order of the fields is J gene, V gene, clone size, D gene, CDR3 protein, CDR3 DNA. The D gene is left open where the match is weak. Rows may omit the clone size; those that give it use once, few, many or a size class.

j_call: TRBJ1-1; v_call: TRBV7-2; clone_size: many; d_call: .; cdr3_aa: CASSSQGLTEAFF; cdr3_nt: TGTGCCAGCAGCTCTCAGGGGCTCACTGAAGCTTTCTTT
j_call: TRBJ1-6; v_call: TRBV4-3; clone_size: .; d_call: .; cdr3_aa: CASSQTDSLNSPLHF; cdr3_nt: TGCGCCAGCAGCCAGACGGACAGCCTAAATTCACCCCTCCACTTT
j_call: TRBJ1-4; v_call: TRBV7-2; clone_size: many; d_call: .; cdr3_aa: CASSLGGSYNEKLFF; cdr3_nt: TGTGCCAGCAGCTTAGGCGGGAGCTATAATGAAAAACTGTTTTTT
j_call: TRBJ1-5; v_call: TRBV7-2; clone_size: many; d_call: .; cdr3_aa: CASSLEAGNQPQHF; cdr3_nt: TGTGCCAGCAGCTTAGAGGCGGGGAATCAGCCCCAGCATTTT
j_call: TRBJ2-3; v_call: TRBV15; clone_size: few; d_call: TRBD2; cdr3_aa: CATSREGLAGDGTDTQYF; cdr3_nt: TGTGCCACCAGCAGAGAGGGACTAGCGGGGGACGGCACAGATACGCAGTATTTT
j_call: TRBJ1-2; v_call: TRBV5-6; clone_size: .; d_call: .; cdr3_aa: CASSLETVANYGYTF; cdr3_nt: TGTGCCAGCAGCTTGGAAACGGTAGCTAACTATGGCTACACCTTC
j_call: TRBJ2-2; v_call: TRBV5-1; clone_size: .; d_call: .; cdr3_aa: CASSSRTAANTGELFF; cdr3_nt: TGCGCCAGCAGCTCTCGGACGGCTGCGAACACCGGGGAGCTGTTTTTT
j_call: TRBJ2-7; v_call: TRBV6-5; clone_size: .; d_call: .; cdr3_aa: CASSPPGTMGLYEQYF; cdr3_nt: TGTGCCAGCAGTCCCCCCGGGACAATGGGCCTCTACGAGCAGTACTTC
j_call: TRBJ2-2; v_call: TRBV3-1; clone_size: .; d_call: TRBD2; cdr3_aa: CASSQGLAANTGELFF; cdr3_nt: TGTGCCAGCAGCCAAGGACTAGCGGCGAACACCGGGGAGCTGTTTTTT
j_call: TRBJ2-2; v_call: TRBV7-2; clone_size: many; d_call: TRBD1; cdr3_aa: CASSSQQGTGELFF; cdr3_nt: TGTGCCAGCAGCTCTCAACAGGGGACCGGGGAGCTGTTTTTT
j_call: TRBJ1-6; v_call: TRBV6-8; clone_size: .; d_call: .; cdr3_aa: CASRYSGLGSPPHF; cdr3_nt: TGTGCCAGCAGATACTCAGGTTTAGGGTCACCCCCCCACTTT
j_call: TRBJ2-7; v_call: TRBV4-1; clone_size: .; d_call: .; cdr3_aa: CASTSDSSSYEQYF; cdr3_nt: TGCGCCAGCACCTCGGACAGTTCCTCCTACGAGCAGTACTTC
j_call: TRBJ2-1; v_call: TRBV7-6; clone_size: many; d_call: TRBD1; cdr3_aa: CASSSDRTGISYNEQFF; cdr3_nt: TGTGCCAGCAGCTCGGACCGGACAGGGATCTCCTACAATGAGCAGTTCTTC
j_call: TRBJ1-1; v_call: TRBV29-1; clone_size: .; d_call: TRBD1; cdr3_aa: CSVERQGGMAEAFF; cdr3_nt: TGCAGCGTCGAACGACAGGGTGGTATGGCTGAAGCTTTCTTT
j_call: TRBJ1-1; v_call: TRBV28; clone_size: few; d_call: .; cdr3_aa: CASKVRPYEAFF; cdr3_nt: TGTGCCAGCAAGGTCAGACCTTATGAAGCTTTCTTT
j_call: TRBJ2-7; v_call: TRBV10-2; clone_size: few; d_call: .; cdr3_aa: CASQGQFSYEQYF; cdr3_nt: TGCGCCAGCCAAGGACAGTTCTCCTACGAGCAGTACTTC
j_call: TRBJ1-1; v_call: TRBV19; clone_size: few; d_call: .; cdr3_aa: CASSISDNEAFF; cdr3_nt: TGTGCCAGTAGTATAAGTGACAATGAAGCTTTCTTT
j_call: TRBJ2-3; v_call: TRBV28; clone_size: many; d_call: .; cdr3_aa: CASSLVGGGLTDTQYF; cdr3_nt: TGTGCCAGCAGTTTAGTTGGGGGGGGCCTCACAGATACGCAGTATTTT
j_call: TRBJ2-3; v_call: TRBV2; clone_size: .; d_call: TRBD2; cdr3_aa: CASMSGLAGTDTQYF; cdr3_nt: TGTGCCAGCATGTCGGGACTAGCTGGCACAGATACGCAGTATTTT
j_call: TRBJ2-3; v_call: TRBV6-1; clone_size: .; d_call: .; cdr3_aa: CASRSPTDTQYF; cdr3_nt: TGTGCCAGCAGAAGTCCCACAGATACGCAGTATTTT
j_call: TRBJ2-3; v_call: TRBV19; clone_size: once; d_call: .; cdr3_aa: CASSWGLASEQYF; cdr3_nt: TGTGCCAGTAGTTGGGGACTGGCCTCAGAGCAGTATTTT
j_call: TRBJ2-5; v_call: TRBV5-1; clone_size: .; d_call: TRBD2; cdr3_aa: CASSSPGASGEETQYF; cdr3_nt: TGCGCCAGCAGCTCCCCGGGGGCTAGCGGGGAGGAGACCCAGTACTTC
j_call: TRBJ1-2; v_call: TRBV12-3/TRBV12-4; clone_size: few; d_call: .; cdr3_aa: CASKDLSRYYGYTF; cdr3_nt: TGTGCCAGCAAGGACCTGTCGAGGTACTATGGCTACACCTTC
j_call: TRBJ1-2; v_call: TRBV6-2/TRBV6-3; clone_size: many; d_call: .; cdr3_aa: CAASYGYTF; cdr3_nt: TGTGCCGCCTCCTATGGCTACACCTTC
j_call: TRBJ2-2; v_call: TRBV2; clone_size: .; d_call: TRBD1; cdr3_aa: CASSEVGTGGVGELFF; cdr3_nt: TGTGCCAGCAGTGAAGTTGGAACAGGGGGCGTCGGGGAGCTGTTTTTT
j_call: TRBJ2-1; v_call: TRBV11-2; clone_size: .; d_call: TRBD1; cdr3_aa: CASSFKGAFSNEQFF; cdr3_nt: TGTGCCAGCAGCTTCAAGGGGGCCTTTTCCAATGAGCAGTTCTTC
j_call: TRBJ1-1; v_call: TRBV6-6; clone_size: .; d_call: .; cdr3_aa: CASSYYGGTRDTEAFF; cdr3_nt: TGTGCCAGCAGTTACTACGGGGGGACTAGGGACACTGAAGCTTTCTTT
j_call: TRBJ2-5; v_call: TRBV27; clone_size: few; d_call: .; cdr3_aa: CATLPRVGETQYF; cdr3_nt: TGTGCCACCCTCCCCCGGGTGGGGGAGACCCAGTACTTC
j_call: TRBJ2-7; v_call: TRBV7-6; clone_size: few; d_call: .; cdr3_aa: CASSLSGALPYEQYF; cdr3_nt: TGTGCCAGCAGCCTCTCCGGGGCTCTACCCTACGAGCAGTACTTC
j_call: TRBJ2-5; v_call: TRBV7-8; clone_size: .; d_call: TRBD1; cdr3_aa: CASSFFTTRDRGLETQYF; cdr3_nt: TGTGCCAGCAGCTTCTTCACGACCCGGGACAGGGGGCTAGAGACCCAGTACTTC
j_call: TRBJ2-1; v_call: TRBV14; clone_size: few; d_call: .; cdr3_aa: CASSQAGWRDEQFF; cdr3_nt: TGTGCCAGCAGCCAAGCCGGTTGGAGGGATGAGCAGTTCTTC
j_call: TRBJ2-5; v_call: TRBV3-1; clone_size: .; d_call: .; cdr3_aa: CASSQEWRDLQETQYF; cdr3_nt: TGTGCCAGCAGCCAAGAGTGGCGGGACCTCCAAGAGACCCAGTACTTC